This T cell receptor beta chain was found in a study of identical twins. Trimming removed 3 bases at V and 2 bases at J, with 3 bases between. This CDR3 contains 12 residues. Per germline, CDR1 MGHRA and CDR2 YSYEKL. Concerning this clonotype: Its target is not known.

Each CDR3 protein is one row after TCRdb ran MiXCR on the 5' RACE reads. The sample lists about 470,000 distinct CDR3 sequences, about 24% occurring once. All donors comprised healthy Caucasians. General study findings and limits: Twin pairs had excess sharing that was weaker in beta out-of-frame sequences. Out-of-frame alpha sequences shared by twins showed excess low generation probability.

These sequences were also reported in another study, on T cells expressing NK-cell markers.

This sequence was found in a woman under 30 in good health. The sequenced material came from CD4+ T cells sorted from blood. V gene TRBV4-1 combines with J gene TRBJ2-3; D gene ambiguous. The chain's CDR3 is CASSHHTDTQYF. In nucleotides, the CDR3 is TGCGCCAGCAGCCATCACACAGATACGCAGTATTTT.